The 22 T cell receptor beta chains given below trace back to one sample, sequenced in a study of T cells in localized non-small cell lung cancer. Produced via immunoSEQ multiplex PCR; TCRdb's table is partial and in-frame only. Found here are around 35,000 clones, around three quarters of them singletons; the top ten hold 15% to 20%. Specimen: peripheral blood, collected before any cancer treatment. The receptors originated from a male donor at least 60 years old with stage III squamous cell lung carcinoma.

This CDR3 is CASSGTTFEAFF. The CDR3 DNA sequence: TGTGCCAGCAGTGGAACTACCTTTGAAGCTTTCTTT. The chain combines TRBV28 with TRBJ1-1; D call uncertain. CDR1 and CDR2 (germline): MDHEN, SYDVKM. V was cut by 5 bases and J by 7 bases, with 11 bases left in between. The CDR3 contains 12 residues.

This clone was recorded only once. The rearrangement links TRBV7-2 to TRBJ2-3; no reliable D call. The CDR3 has 14 residues. Trimming stripped 5 bases from V and 4 bases from J, with 13 bases between. CDR1 and CDR2 (germline): SGHTA, FQGNSA. The CDR3 bases are TGTGCCAGCAGCCATAATGATGGGCCAGATACGCAGTATTTT. It translates to CASSHNDGPDTQYF.

This chain uses TRBV7-2 with TRBJ2-1, with 9 bases fitting TRBD2. CDR1 and CDR2 from the germline V gene are SGHTA and FQGNSA. With V trimmed by 4 bases and J by 8 bases, 12 bases remained unmatched. CDR3 size: 16 residues. CDR3: CASSSRFSGSGDEQFF. The CDR3 DNA reads as TGTGCCAGCAGCTCCCGTTTTAGCGGGAGTGGTGATGAGCAGTTCTTC.

This chain joins TRBV6-5 and TRBJ1-6, with D perhaps matching TRBD1 (6 bases). V lost 2 bases and J 9 bases, leaving 11 bases between the germline ends. Germline lookup yields CDR1 MNHEY and CDR2 SVGAGI. The CDR3 extends over 14 amino acids. CDR3 loop: CASSYGGPISPLHF. CDR3 DNA: TGTGCCAGCAGTTACGGGGGCCCAATTTCACCCCTCCACTTT.

The CDR3 DNA reads TGTGCCAGCAGTAACGCGGCAGAAGATCAGCCCCAGCATTTT. This sequence encodes CASSNAAEDQPQHF. The genes are TRBV7-9 and TRBJ1-5, with D unclear. The CDR3 length is 14 residues. The germline gives CDR1 SEHNR, CDR2 FQNEAQ (reference sequence). Trimming removed 6 bases at V and 5 bases at J, with 14 bases between.

This chain uses TRBV6-6 with TRBJ1-2; tentatively, D is TRBD1 (5 bases). The CDR3 spans 13 residues. Germline CDR1 MNHNY, CDR2 SVGAGI (reference sequence). Trimming removed 7 bases from V and 4 bases from J, with 13 bases in between. For the CDR3, the DNA is TGTGCCAGCACTGACAGCGAAATCTATGGCTACACCTTC. This sequence encodes CASTDSEIYGYTF.

This clone has only one observation. The chain uses TRBV6-5 and TRBJ2-1; TRBD1 matches at 7 bases. This CDR3 region has 13 residues. The germline CDR1 and CDR2 sequences are MNHEY and SVGAGI. Trimming at V came to 0 bases and at J to 8 bases, leaving 1 base not matched to a gene. For the CDR3, the DNA is TGTGCCAGCAGTTACTCACAGGGGTATGAGCAGTTCTTC. It translates to CASSYSQGYEQFF.

This chain joins TRBV4-3 and TRBJ2-7, with D uncertain. Germline lookup yields CDR1 LGHNA and CDR2 YSLEER. The CDR3 is 16 amino acids. V lost 1 base to trimming and J lost 2 bases, with 15 bases between them. CDR3 nucleotide sequence: TGCGCCAGCAGCCAAGCGAGATCCACGTTCGCCTACGAGCAGTACTTC. It encodes CASSQARSTFAYEQYF.

The rearrangement links TRBV18 to TRBJ2-1; unclear D gene. Trimming pared 2 bases from V and 2 bases from J, leaving 13 bases between. The V gene's germline CDR1 is KGHSH and CDR2 LQKENI. The CDR3 totals 16 residues. CDR3 DNA: TGTGCCAGCTCACCAGGTGTGGTCACCACCTACAATGAGCAGTTCTTC. Its translation is CASSPGVVTTYNEQFF.

The genes are TRBV5-1 and TRBJ2-7; D is possibly TRBD1 (5 bases). This CDR3 comprises 18 residues. CDR1 is SGHRS and CDR2 is YFSETQ in the germline V gene. The ends were cut back, 6 bases at V and 2 bases at J, with 27 bases in the middle. CDR3 coding DNA: TGCGCCAGCACCCTATCCCCCCGCTCAGGGCTTCAAACCTACGAGCAGTACTTC. This sequence encodes CASTLSPRSGLQTYEQYF. The complete variable domain, with remaining parts taken from reference TRBV5-1 and TRBJ2-7, reads KAGVTQTPRYLIKTRGQQVTLSCSPISGHRSVSWYQQTPGQGLQFLFEYFSETQRNKGNFPGRFSGRQFSNSRSEMNVSTLELGDSALYLCASTLSPRSGLQTYEQYFGPGTRLTVT.

This rearrangement joins TRBV29-1 to TRBJ1-2; D might be TRBD1 (5 bases). Germline loops: CDR1 SQVTM, CDR2 ANQGSEA. The V and J ends lost 4 bases and 2 bases respectively, with 8 bases between them. The CDR3 spans 12 residues. CDR3: CSVVWGNYGYTF. The CDR3 nucleotides read TGCAGCGTTGTATGGGGCAACTATGGCTACACCTTC. The full variable domain, its missing parts supplied by reference TRBV29-1 and TRBJ1-2, is SAVISQKPSRDICQRGTSLTIQCQVDSQVTMMFWYRQQPGQSLTLIATANQGSEATYESGFVIDKFPISRPNLTFSTLTVSNMSPEDSSIYLCSVVWGNYGYTFGSGTRLTVV.

This sequence joins TRBV7-8 and TRBJ1-1, with unresolved D. V was clipped by 5 bases and J by 0 bases, with 7 bases between them. The CDR3 extends over 13 amino acids. Germline CDR1 reads SGHVS; CDR2 reads FQNEAQ. The CDR3 coding sequence is TGTGCCAGCAGCCCCTTGGTGAACACTGAAGCTTTCTTT. Protein: CASSPLVNTEAFF. The variable domain in full, completed from reference TRBV7-8 and TRBJ1-1, reads GAGVSQSPRYKVAKRGQDVALRCDPISGHVSLFWYQQALGQGPEFLTYFQNEAQLDKSGLPSDRFFAERPEGSVSTLKIQRTQQEDSAVYLCASSPLVNTEAFFGQGTRLTVV.

This chain links TRBV9 with TRBJ2-7; 9 positions match TRBD1. Looked up from germline, CDR1 is SGDLS and CDR2 is YYNGEE. The trim removed 0 bases at V and 7 bases at J, leaving 5 bases unmatched. This CDR3 region has 14 residues. CDR3 sequence reads: CASSVVPDRGEQYF. The CDR3 DNA sequence: TGTGCCAGCAGCGTAGTCCCAGACAGGGGGGAGCAGTACTTC.

Only one count was recorded for this clone. The V and J genes are TRBV19 and TRBJ1-4; D not certain. CDR3 size: 14 residues. From germline, CDR1 is LNHDA and CDR2 SQIVND (reference sequence). V was pared by 5 bases and J by 0 bases, with 7 bases between. The CDR3 DNA reads TGTGCCAGTAGTTTGAGAGCAACTAATGAAAAACTGTTTTTT. Its protein product is CASSLRATNEKLFF.

This sequence joins TRBV2 and TRBJ2-5, with no clear D. Trimming left V 6 bases short and J 1 base short, with 12 bases between. The CDR3 contains 14 residues. Germline V gives CDR1 SNHLY, CDR2 FYNNEI. In DNA form, the CDR3 reads TGTGCCAGCAGCGTGAGCGCCGTCCAAGAGACCCAGTACTTC. The encoded protein is CASSVSAVQETQYF.

This chain links TRBV29-1 with TRBJ2-1, with D possibly matching TRBD2 (5 bases). The germline V and J ends were trimmed by 4 bases and 10 bases, with 11 bases remaining between them. Germline loops: CDR1 SQVTM, CDR2 ANQGSEA. This CDR3 is built from 11 residues. The CDR3 loop is CSVGRTEEQFF. The CDR3 region has the DNA TGCAGCGTTGGAAGGACTGAAGAGCAGTTCTTC.

This rearrangement joins TRBV5-4 to TRBJ2-7; D not resolved. The CDR3 totals 11 residues. Germline CDR1 reads SGHNT; CDR2 reads YYREEE (reference sequence). Trimming removed 3 bases from V and 0 bases from J, with 1 base in between. The CDR3 DNA is TGTGCCAGCAGCTCCTCCTACGAGCAGTACTTC. As protein: CASSSSYEQYF.

This clone ranks as medium-sized (0.01 to 0.1%). The chain joins TRBV7-9 to TRBJ2-7; D call uncertain. Germline V CDR1 and CDR2: SEHNR, FQNEAQ (reference sequence). The V end was cut by 2 bases, the J end by 3 bases, with 14 bases between. CDR3 length: 15 amino acids. DNA for the CDR3: TGTGCCAGCAGCTTAAGCAATGGGCCCATCTACGAGCAGTACTTC. Translated: CASSLSNGPIYEQYF.

The V gene is TRBV5-1, the J gene TRBJ2-5, with TRBD2 identical over 13 bases. The CDR3 is 17 amino acids. Trimming removed 0 bases from V and 1 base from J; junction bases left unmatched: 3. The germline CDR1 and CDR2 sequences are SGHRS and YFSETQ. CDR3 region: CASSLVGTSGAQETQYF. As DNA, the CDR3 is TGCGCCAGCAGCTTGGTCGGGACTAGCGGGGCCCAAGAGACCCAGTACTTC.

The chain recombines TRBV25-1 with TRBJ2-7, with 13 bases identical to TRBD2. Germline trimming cut 4 bases from V and 3 bases from J; bases unmatched to any gene: 9. This CDR3 is 17 amino acids long. Germline loops: CDR1 MGHDK, CDR2 SYGVNS. The CDR3 sequence is CASSGTRTSGSYYEQYF. For the CDR3, the DNA is TGTGCCAGCAGTGGAACCCGGACTAGCGGGAGTTACTACGAGCAGTACTTC.

This CDR3 is CASSLVPTLYNEQFF. CDR3 nucleotides: TGTGCCAGCAGCTTAGTCCCGACCCTCTACAATGAGCAGTTCTTC. The chain joins TRBV7-2 to TRBJ2-1; unclear D gene. The V end lost 1 base, the J end lost 3 bases, and 10 bases lay between the germline ends. The CDR3 runs to 15 residues. CDR1 and CDR2 from the germline V gene are SGHTA and FQGNSA.

The chain employs TRBV11-2 and TRBJ1-5, with D possibly matching TRBD1 (6 bases). V lost 2 bases, J lost 1 base, and 9 bases lay in between. CDR3 length: 15 amino acids. Germline V lookup: CDR1 SGHAT, CDR2 FQNNGV. The CDR3 DNA follows: TGTGCCAGCAGCTTAAAAACAGGGAGCAATCAGCCCCAGCATTTT. Translating gives CASSLKTGSNQPQHF.